Shown below are 14 T cell receptor beta chains from a single sample sequenced in a study of PD-L1 blockade in urothelial cancer. Time point denoted: peripheral blood 6 weeks after treatment start. Sequencing was performed with immunoSEQ multiplex PCR; in TCRdb, only in-frame clones are kept and a portion is missing. Of 100,000 to 150,000 clones in the sample, around 86% were seen once. This specimen was PBMCs, taken around atezolizumab (anti-PD-L1) treatment. These receptors came from a man in his fifties with urothelial cancer.

This clone was seen a single time. The gene calls are TRBV6-4 and TRBJ1-2; D is unclear. This CDR3 region has 15 residues. In germline, CDR1 is MRHNA, CDR2 SNTAGT. Deletions cut 2 bases from V and 8 bases from J, with 18 bases between. Here the CDR3 DNA reads TGTGCCAGCAGTGACCACCCCTTCACTAACGAAGGCTACACCTTC. It translates to CASSDHPFTNEGYTF.

This chain joins TRBV6-6 and TRBJ2-7; D perhaps matches TRBD2 (5 bases). V lost 3 bases and J 3 bases, leaving 9 bases between the germline ends. In germline, CDR1 is MNHNY, CDR2 SVGAGI (reference sequence). The CDR3 runs 13 residues. CDR3 bases: TGTGCCAGCAGTTATGGTACTAGCTACGAGCAGTACTTC. Translation: CASSYGTSYEQYF.

The chain has TRBV1 and TRBJ2-1; the table names TRBD2, a call not compared with the DNA. TRBV1 is noted as a pseudogene. The CDR3 loop spans 17 amino acids. The CDR3 DNA is TGCACCAGCAGCCAAGGGGGGACTAGCGGGAGTTTAGATGAGCAGTTCTTC. It encodes CTSSQGGTSGSLDEQFF.

The chain links TRBV28 to TRBJ1-3; D remains ambiguous. Germline CDR1 reads MDHEN; CDR2 reads SYDVKM. This CDR3 has 16 residues. V was clipped by 6 bases and J by 0 bases, with 15 bases between them. CDR3 nucleotides: TGTGCCAGCAGCCAATTTCAGTTACGCTCTGGAAACACCATATATTTT. Translated: CASSQFQLRSGNTIYF.

V and J are TRBV9 and TRBJ2-1, with TRBD2 matching 9 bases. The J segment lost 8 bases and the V segment lost 4 bases, leaving 13 bases of the junction unmatched. The CDR3 length is 16 residues. CDR1 is SGDLS and CDR2 is YYNGEE in the germline V gene. The CDR3: CASSSVEREVPDEQFF. For the CDR3, the DNA is TGTGCCAGCAGCTCAGTAGAGCGGGAGGTACCGGATGAGCAGTTCTTC.

The gene calls are TRBV18 and TRBJ2-7; 8 bases map to TRBD1. The V segment lost 2 bases and the J segment 2 bases; nucleotides outside the gene matches: 2. This CDR3 is built from 14 residues. Germline V lookup: CDR1 KGHSH, CDR2 LQKENI. The CDR3: CASSPGTGTYEQYF. CDR3 in DNA: TGTGCCAGCTCACCAGGGACAGGAACCTACGAGCAGTACTTC.

The V call is TRBV30, the J call TRBJ1-3, with D perhaps TRBD1 (5 bases). The CDR3 is 14 amino acids. The ends were cut back, 5 bases at V and 4 bases at J, with 15 bases in the middle. Germline assignment: CDR1 GTSNPN and CDR2 SVGIG (reference sequence). CDR3 sequence: CAWGATVEGNTIYF. CDR3 nucleotides: TGTGCCTGGGGGGCCACCGTCGAGGGAAACACCATATATTTT.

This chain joins TRBV19 and TRBJ1-2; D is possibly TRBD1 (6 bases). Germline V gene lookup returns CDR1 LNHDA and CDR2 SQIVND (reference sequence). This CDR3 is built from 14 residues. V lost 4 bases, J lost 6 bases, and 15 bases lay in between. The CDR3 region is CASSTRQDRNGYTF. The CDR3 nucleotides read TGTGCCAGTAGTACCAGACAGGATCGGAATGGCTACACCTTC.

The chain is built from TRBV5-6 and TRBJ2-7; TRBD1 matches at 9 bases. The ends lost 3 bases at V and 6 bases at J; junction bases unmatched: 13. This CDR3 spans 16 amino acids. Germline lookup yields CDR1 SGHDT and CDR2 YYEEEE. CDR3 bases: TGTGCCAGCAGCTGGGTGGGAGGACAGGGGACGCCCGAGCAGTACTTC. As protein: CASSWVGGQGTPEQYF.

The rearrangement joins TRBV27 to TRBJ2-7, with a weak D call TRBD2 (5 bases). The CDR3 is 14 residues long. Per germline, CDR1 MNHEY and CDR2 SMNVEV (reference sequence). Deletions cut 5 bases from V and 1 base from J, with 12 bases between. Here the CDR3 DNA reads TGTGCCAGCAGTCCCAGACCGGGATCCTACGAGCAGTACTTC. Its protein product is CASSPRPGSYEQYF.

The CDR3 region has the DNA TGTGCCAGCACAGGGAGGGACCCTGGGACCGGGGAGCTGTTTTTT. Protein product: CASTGRDPGTGELFF. The rearrangement joins TRBV28 to TRBJ2-2; 7 positions agree with TRBD2. The CDR3 runs to 15 residues. Trimming took 7 bases from V and 5 from J; bases not matched to a gene: 10. Per germline, CDR1 MDHEN and CDR2 SYDVKM.

The chain links TRBV18 to TRBJ1-1; TRBD1 matches 7 bases. This CDR3 comprises 14 residues. Per germline, CDR1 KGHSH and CDR2 LQKENI. The J segment lost 1 base and the V segment lost 2 bases, leaving 1 base of the junction unmatched. CDR3 nucleotides: TGTGCCAGCTCACCAAACAGGGGGAACACTGAAGCTTTCTTT. This translates into CASSPNRGNTEAFF.

The chain combines TRBV2 with TRBJ2-2, with a tentative D call TRBD2 (5 bases). This CDR3 contains 14 residues. Between the trimmed V and J ends, which lost 2 bases and 5 bases, there was a span of 9 bases. CDR1 is SNHLY and CDR2 is FYNNEI in the germline V gene. This CDR3 is CASSETSRTGELFF. CDR3 coding DNA: TGTGCCAGCAGTGAAACTAGTCGGACCGGGGAGCTGTTTTTT.

The V call is TRBV6-5, the J call TRBJ2-5, with 10 bases aligning to TRBD1. The germline V gene encodes CDR1 MNHEY and CDR2 SVGAGI. V was pared by 5 bases and J by 10 bases, with 10 bases of the junction left unmatched. The CDR3 is 14 residues long. The CDR3 DNA follows: TGTGCCAGCAGTCACGGGACAGGGGCAGGAGACCAGTACTTC. It encodes CASSHGTGAGDQYF.